This T cell receptor (beta chain) was sequenced during a study of shared clonotypes between healthy human individuals. Study-wide context: The cohort comprised a couple of women and a few men. Their ages spanned 18 to 49 years. Whole-study results and caveats: Even with large depth, rarefaction showed that sorted-subset sequencing was incomplete. Genetic and exposure-history diversity was limited by the small donor number.

Sequenced by immunoSEQ multiplex PCR; TCRdb stores in-frame clones only, minus some. The sample lists some 1.1 million clones, 70% to 85% occurring once. With respect to this clone: The antigen is undetermined.

From germline, CDR1 is MDHEN and CDR2 SYDVKM. The CDR3 extends over 15 amino acids. V was clipped by 5 bases and J by 5 bases, with 15 bases between them. CD4+ cells yielded CD45RA+ naive and CD45RA-negative memory subsets. Sample: memory CD4+ T cells from PBMCs. Regarding subset: CD45RA-negative fraction. This TCR derives from a man between 18 and 35 years old in good health. Some clones in this sample may be carry-over from other donors' samples. The chain joins TRBV28 to TRBJ2-2; weak D call: TRBD1 (8 bases). This CDR3 is CASSNRGGKTGELFF. The CDR3 coding sequence is TGTGCCAGCAGTAACAGGGGGGGAAAGACCGGGGAGCTGTTTTTT.